The T cell receptor beta chain described here comes from a study of post-analysis software for immune sequencing data. Study outcomes and limitations: Comparison of patients with controls showed 4 to 6 TRBV segments more frequent in patients, TRBV5-6, TRBV5-1 and TRBV20-1 among them.

About this clonotype itself: The antigen remains undetermined.

The V gene's germline CDR1 is SGHTA and CDR2 FQGNSA. The CDR3 length is 13 residues. V lost 4 bases and J 5 bases, leaving 9 bases between the germline ends. TCR beta cDNA libraries had unique molecular identifiers. TCRdb redid the calling of the PCR reads with MiXCR, one entry per CDR3 protein. The table lists about 460,000 distinct CDR3 sequences, 40% to 55% of them singletons. The chain is built from TRBV7-2 and TRBJ1-5; D might be TRBD1 (5 bases). This receptor was obtained from a girl aged 5 to 17 with multiple sclerosis. Sequencing was done on a sample of blood. Here the CDR3 reads CASSWGRDQPQHF. The CDR3, as DNA: TGTGCCAGCAGCTGGGGACGAGATCAGCCCCAGCATTTT.